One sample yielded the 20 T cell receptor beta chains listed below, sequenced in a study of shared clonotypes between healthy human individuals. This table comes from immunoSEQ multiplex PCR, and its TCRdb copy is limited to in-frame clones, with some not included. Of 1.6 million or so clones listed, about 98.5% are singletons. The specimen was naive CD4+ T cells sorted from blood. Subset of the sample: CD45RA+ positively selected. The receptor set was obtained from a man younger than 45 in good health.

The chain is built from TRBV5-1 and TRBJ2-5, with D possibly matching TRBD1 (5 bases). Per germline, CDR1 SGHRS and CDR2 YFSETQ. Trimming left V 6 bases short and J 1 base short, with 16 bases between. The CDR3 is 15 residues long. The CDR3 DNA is TGCGCCAGCATCCACCTAGTAGGGGTCCAAGAGACCCAGTACTTC. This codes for CASIHLVGVQETQYF.

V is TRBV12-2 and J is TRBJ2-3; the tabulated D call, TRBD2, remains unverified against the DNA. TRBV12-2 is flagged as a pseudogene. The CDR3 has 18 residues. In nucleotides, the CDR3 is TGTGCAAGTCGCTTCAGACTAGCGGGAGGCCCTAGCACAGATACGCAGTATTTT. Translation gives CASRFRLAGGPSTDTQYF.

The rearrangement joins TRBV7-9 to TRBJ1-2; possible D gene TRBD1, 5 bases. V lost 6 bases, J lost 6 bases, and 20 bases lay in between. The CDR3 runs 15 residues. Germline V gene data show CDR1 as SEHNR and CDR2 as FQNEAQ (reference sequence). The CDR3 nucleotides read TGTGCCAGCAGATTCGGTTTTGATTCCAGGGATGGCTACACCTTC. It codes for CASRFGFDSRDGYTF.

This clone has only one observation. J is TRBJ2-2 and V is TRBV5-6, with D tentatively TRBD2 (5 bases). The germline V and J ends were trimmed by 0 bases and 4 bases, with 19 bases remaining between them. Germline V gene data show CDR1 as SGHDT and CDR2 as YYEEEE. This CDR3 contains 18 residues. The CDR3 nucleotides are TGTGCCAGCAGCTTGGGTGATCCCGGGGAACGGTTCACCGGGGAGCTGTTTTTT. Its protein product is CASSLGDPGERFTGELFF.

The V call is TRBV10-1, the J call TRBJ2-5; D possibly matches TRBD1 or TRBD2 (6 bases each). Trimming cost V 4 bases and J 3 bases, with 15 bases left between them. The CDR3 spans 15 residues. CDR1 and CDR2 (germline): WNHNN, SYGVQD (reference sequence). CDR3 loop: CASSAGAGVEETQYF. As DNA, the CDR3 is TGCGCCAGCAGTGCGGGGGCAGGGGTTGAAGAGACCCAGTACTTC.

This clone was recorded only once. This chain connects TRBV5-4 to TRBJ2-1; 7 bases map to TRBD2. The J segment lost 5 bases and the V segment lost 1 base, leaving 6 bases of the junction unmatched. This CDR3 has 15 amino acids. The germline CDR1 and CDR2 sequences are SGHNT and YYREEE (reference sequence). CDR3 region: CASSLPASGHNEQFF. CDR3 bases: TGTGCCAGCAGCTTGCCGGCTAGCGGACACAATGAGCAGTTCTTC.

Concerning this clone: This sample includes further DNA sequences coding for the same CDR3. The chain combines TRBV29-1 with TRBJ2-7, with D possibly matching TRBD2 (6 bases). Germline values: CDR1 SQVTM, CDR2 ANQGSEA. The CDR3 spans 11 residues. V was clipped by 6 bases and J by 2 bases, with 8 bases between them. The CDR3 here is CSVGGAYEQYF. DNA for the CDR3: TGCAGCGTCGGAGGGGCCTACGAGCAGTACTTC.

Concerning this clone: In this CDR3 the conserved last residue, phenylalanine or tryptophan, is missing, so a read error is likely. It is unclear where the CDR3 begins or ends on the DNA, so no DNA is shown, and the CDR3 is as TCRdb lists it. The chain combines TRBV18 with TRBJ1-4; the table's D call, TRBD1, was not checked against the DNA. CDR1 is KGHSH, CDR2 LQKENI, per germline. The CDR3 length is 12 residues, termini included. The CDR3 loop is CASSTSGTGGVL.

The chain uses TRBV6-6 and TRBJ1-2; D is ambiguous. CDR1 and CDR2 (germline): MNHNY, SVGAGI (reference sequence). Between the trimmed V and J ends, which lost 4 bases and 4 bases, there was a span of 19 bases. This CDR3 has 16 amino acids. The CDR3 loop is CASSSNPSKPLYGYTF. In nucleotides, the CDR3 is TGTGCCAGCAGTTCCAACCCATCCAAGCCCCTCTATGGCTACACCTTC.

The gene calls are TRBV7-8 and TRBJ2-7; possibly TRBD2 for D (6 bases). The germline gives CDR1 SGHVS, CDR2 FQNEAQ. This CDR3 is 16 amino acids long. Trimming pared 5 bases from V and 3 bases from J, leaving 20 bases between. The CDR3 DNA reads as TGTGCCAGCAGCGCCGTCGGGGTAGCCGGGGGCTACGAGCAGTACTTC. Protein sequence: CASSAVGVAGGYEQYF.

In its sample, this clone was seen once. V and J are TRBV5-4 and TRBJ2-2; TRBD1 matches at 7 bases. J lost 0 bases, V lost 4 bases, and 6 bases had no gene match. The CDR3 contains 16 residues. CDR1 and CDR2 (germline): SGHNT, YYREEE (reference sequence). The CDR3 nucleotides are TGTGCCAGCAGCCTCCAGGACAGGACGAACACCGGGGAGCTGTTTTTT. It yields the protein CASSLQDRTNTGELFF.

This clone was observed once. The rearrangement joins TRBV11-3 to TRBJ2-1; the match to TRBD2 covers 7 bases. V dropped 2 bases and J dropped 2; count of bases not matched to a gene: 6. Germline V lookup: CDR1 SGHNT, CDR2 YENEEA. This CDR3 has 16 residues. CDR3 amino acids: CASSLRPSGTYNEQFF. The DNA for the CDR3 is TGTGCCAGCAGCTTACGGCCTAGCGGAACCTACAATGAGCAGTTCTTC.

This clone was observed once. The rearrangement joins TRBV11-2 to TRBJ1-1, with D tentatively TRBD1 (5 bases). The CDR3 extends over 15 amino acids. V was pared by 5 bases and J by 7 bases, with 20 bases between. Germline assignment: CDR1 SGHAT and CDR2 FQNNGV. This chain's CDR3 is CASSRTFGGTSEAFF. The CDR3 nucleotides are TGTGCCAGCAGCCGGACCTTTGGGGGGACGAGTGAAGCTTTCTTT.

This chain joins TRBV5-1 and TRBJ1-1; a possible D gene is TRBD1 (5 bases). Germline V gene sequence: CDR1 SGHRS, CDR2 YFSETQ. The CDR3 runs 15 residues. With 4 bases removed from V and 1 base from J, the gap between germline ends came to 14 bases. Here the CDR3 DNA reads TGCGCCAGCAGCCCCCAGACAGAAGCGAACACTGAAGCTTTCTTT. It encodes CASSPQTEANTEAFF.

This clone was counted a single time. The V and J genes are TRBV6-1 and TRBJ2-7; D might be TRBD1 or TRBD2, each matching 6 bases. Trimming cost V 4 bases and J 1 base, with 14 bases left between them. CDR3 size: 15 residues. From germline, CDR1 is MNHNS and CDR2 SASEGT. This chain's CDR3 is CASSGLRRGSYEQYF. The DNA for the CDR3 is TGTGCCAGCAGTGGATTGAGGAGGGGGTCCTACGAGCAGTACTTC.

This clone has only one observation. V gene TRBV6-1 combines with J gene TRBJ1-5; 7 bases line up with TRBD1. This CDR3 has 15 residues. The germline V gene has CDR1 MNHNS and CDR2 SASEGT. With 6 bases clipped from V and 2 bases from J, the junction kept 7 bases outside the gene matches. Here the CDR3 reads CASSPTGVGNQPQHF. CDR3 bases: TGTGCCAGCAGCCCCACAGGGGTTGGCAATCAGCCCCAGCATTTT.

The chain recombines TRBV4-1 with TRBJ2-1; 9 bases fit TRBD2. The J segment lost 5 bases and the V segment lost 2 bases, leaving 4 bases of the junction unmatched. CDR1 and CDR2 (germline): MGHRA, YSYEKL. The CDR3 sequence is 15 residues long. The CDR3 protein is CASSQIAGANNEQFF. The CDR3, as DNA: TGCGCCAGCAGCCAAATAGCGGGAGCAAACAATGAGCAGTTCTTC.

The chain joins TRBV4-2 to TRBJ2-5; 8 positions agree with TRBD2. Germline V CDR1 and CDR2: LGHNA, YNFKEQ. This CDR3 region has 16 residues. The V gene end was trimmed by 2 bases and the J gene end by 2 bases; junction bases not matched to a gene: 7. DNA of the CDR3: TGTGCCAGCAGCCAACGCGGTACTAGCGGACAAGAGACCCAGTACTTC. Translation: CASSQRGTSGQETQYF.

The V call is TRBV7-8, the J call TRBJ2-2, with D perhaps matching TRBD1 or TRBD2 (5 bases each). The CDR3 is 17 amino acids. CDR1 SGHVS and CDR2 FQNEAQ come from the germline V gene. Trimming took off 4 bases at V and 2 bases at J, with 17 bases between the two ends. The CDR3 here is CASSYPSGRTNTGELFF. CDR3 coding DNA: TGTGCCAGCAGCTATCCCTCGGGACGGACTAACACCGGGGAGCTGTTTTTT.

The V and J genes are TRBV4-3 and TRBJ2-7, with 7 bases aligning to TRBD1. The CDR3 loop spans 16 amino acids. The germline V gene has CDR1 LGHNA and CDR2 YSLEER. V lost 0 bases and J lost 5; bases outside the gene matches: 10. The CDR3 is CASSQDPAGGIDEQYF. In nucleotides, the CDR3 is TGCGCCAGCAGCCAAGACCCGGCAGGGGGAATCGACGAGCAGTACTTC.